This T cell receptor beta chain was retrieved from a study of blood T cell repertoires in COVID-19 (TCRdb year 2020). Notes on the research overall: The collaborator samples originated in the United States, Italy and Spain and spanned the acute and convalescent phases of COVID-19. The material from the prospective study consisted of cDNA or gDNA derived from T cells, B-cell-depleted T cells, or PBMCs. The repertoires were released in a freely available public database meant as a resource for research on the immune response to SARS-CoV-2. Subjects who had been exposed to COVID-19, were actively infected with it, or had recovered from it provided the deeply sampled blood TCRbeta repertoires that made up the dataset. Samples came from the ongoing ImmuneRACE study (first 160 participants) plus 1,254 subjects from 6 global collaborators. Sample metadata almost always included a de-identified subject ID, COVID-19 status, age in years and sex. Where available, HLA class I and class II types were obtained from metadata supplied by the sample provider rather than from assay-based typing.

General study outcomes and caveats: How much clinical and demographic metadata was included differed by source and by participant, and the metadata was provided uncurated.

As for this clone: The antigen it recognizes is unknown. No quality values exist for individual bases; no much larger clone is one base distant.

TCRbeta CDR3 regions were amplified from genomic DNA using the immunoSEQ Assay, a bias-controlled multiplex PCR. In the authors' own workflow: The number of nucleated cells in each sample was estimated by amplification of reference gene primers within the assay. To quantify the absolute abundance of each unique TCRbeta CDR3 rearrangement, sequence reads were collapsed and filtered. Productive Simpson clonality was computed per sample as the square root of Simpson's diversity index over productive rearrangements. In its TCRdb copy, this immuneACCESS table keeps in-frame sequences only and misses some clones. Where compared with another copy, unresolved V genes explain less than half of these, and the others have no known cause. Clonal size and the V and J genes are those of that table, whereas D and trimming came from the DNA. For this sample there are about 190,000 clones; around nine tenths appear just once. In total, the top ten clones hold around 1.7% of the sample.

The V end gives up 6 bases and the J end 4 bases, leaving 8 bases in the junction not matched to a gene. Sequences SGHTA (CDR1) and FQGNSA (CDR2) are obtained from the germline V gene. From the cysteine through the phenylalanine, the CDR3 covers 15 amino acids. The entry retains the CDR3 DNA only, 45 bases that are in frame from base 1. Each collaborating institution followed its own protocols to collect whole blood in K2EDTA tubes. For TCRbeta analysis, collaborators shipped samples as frozen whole blood, isolated PBMCs, or DNA extracted from either of those sample types. Input material: peripheral blood. The receptor was isolated from a man aged 18 to 29 with active or convalescent COVID-19. Recombination connected TRBV7-2 to TRBJ1-3; a stretch of 8 junction bases matches TRBD1. Here the CDR3 is given as CASSSDRGMGNTIYF. The DNA sequence is given as TGTGCCAGCAGTTCCGACAGGGGTATGGGAAACACCATATATTTT.